One and the same sample provided the 9 T cell receptor beta chains below, sequenced in a study of CD8 T cells in ankylosing spondylitis. Each CDR3 protein is one row after TCRdb ran MiXCR on the 5' RACE reads. The repertoire holds a few hundred thousand distinct CDR3 sequences, with around 11% as singletons. The sequenced sample consisted of blood, either unsorted or a sorted T cell fraction (not recorded which). The receptor source for this set is a male donor with ankylosing spondylitis or in good health (not recorded which).

The genes are TRBV6-1 and TRBJ1-5; TRBD1 agrees at 9 bases. V dropped 5 bases and J dropped 2; count of bases not matched to a gene: 7. The CDR3 runs to 16 residues. Germline CDR1 and CDR2: MNHNS and SASEGT. Here the CDR3 DNA reads TGTGCCAGCAGTCGATCGGGACAGGGAGGCAATCAGCCCCAGCATTTT. It yields the protein CASSRSGQGGNQPQHF.

The chain uses TRBV20-1 and TRBJ2-3; 7 nucleotides line up with TRBD1. The trim removed 6 bases at V and 6 bases at J, leaving 9 bases unmatched. The length of the CDR3 is 13 residues. Germline V gives CDR1 DFQATT, CDR2 SNEGSKA (reference sequence). The CDR3 region is CSASTGRADTQYF. CDR3 DNA sequence: TGCAGTGCCTCGACAGGGCGGGCCGATACGCAGTATTTT.

V gene TRBV9 combines with J gene TRBJ2-1; D unresolved. Germline CDR1 reads SGDLS; CDR2 reads YYNGEE. CDR3 size: 16 residues. The V end lost 0 bases, the J end lost 2 bases, and 12 bases lay between the germline ends. CDR3 loop: CASSVATVTAYNEQFF. DNA of the CDR3: TGTGCCAGCAGCGTAGCTACGGTTACGGCCTACAATGAGCAGTTCTTC. The whole variable domain, filled in from reference TRBV9 and TRBJ2-1, reads DSGVTQTPKHLITATGQRVTLRCSPRSGDLSVYWYQQSLDQGLQFLIQYYNGEERAKGNILERFSAQQFPDLHSELNLSSLELGDSALYFCASSVATVTAYNEQFFGPGTRLTVL.

Ten or more counts support this clonotype. The chain is built from TRBV7-2 and TRBJ2-2, with D possibly being TRBD1 (6 bases). The V end lost 3 bases, the J end lost 4 bases, and 18 bases lay between the germline ends. The CDR3 is made up of 17 amino acids. CDR1 is SGHTA, CDR2 FQGNSA, per germline. The DNA for the CDR3 is TGTGCCAGCAGCTTCGTATCCCAGGGGTGGGGCACCGGGGAGCTGTTTTTT. It is translated as CASSFVSQGWGTGELFF.

There are many counts of this clonotype. The chain uses TRBV12-3 or TRBV12-4 and TRBJ1-2, with no clear D. This CDR3 has 16 amino acids. Trimming took off 3 bases at V and 1 base at J, with 15 bases between the two ends. CDR3 bases: TGTGCCAGCAGTTTGTGGTCAACAGCCGATAACTATGGCTACACCTTC. Its translation is CASSLWSTADNYGYTF.

This clonotype was observed many times. This chain uses TRBV5-5 with TRBJ2-7; no reliable D call. Germline V gene lookup returns CDR1 SGHKS and CDR2 YYEKEE (reference sequence). This CDR3 comprises 14 residues. V was cut by 0 bases and J by 3 bases, with 10 bases left in between. The CDR3 DNA reads as TGTGCCAGCAGCTTGGTGTACGGAGTCTACGAGCAGTACTTC. Its protein product is CASSLVYGVYEQYF. Variable domain in full (rest from reference TRBV5-5 and TRBJ2-7): DAGVTQSPTHLIKTRGQQVTLRCSPISGHKSVSWYQQVLGQGPQFIFQYYEKEERGRGNFPDRFSARQFPNYSSELNVNALLLGDSALYLCASSLVYGVYEQYFGPGTRLTVT.

This sequence joins TRBV6-5 and TRBJ2-4, with D perhaps matching TRBD1 (5 bases). In germline, CDR1 is MNHEY, CDR2 SVGAGI. The CDR3 consists of 14 residues. The V and J ends lost 2 bases and 3 bases respectively, with 8 bases between them. The CDR3 loop reads CASSYGASKNIQYF. CDR3 DNA: TGTGCCAGCAGTTACGGGGCTAGCAAAAACATTCAGTACTTC.

This clonotype showed up just once. J is TRBJ1-1 and V is TRBV5-1, with 7 positions matching TRBD1. The CDR3 spans 15 residues. Germline assignment: CDR1 SGHRS and CDR2 YFSETQ. Unmatched junction bases numbered 7, after V lost 4 bases and J lost 1 base. Here the CDR3 reads CASSPEGARNTEAFF. DNA of the CDR3: TGCGCCAGCAGCCCGGAGGGGGCGCGGAACACTGAAGCTTTCTTT.

At least ten counts were recorded for this clonotype. This rearrangement joins TRBV20-1 to TRBJ2-3; TRBD2 agrees at 10 bases. In germline, CDR1 is DFQATT, CDR2 SNEGSKA (reference sequence). V dropped 5 bases and J dropped 4; count of bases not matched to a gene: 6. This CDR3 comprises 14 residues. The CDR3, as DNA: TGCAGTGCTCGGCTAGCGGGGGATCCAGATACGCAGTATTTT. Amino acid sequence: CSARLAGDPDTQYF.